The clone carrying this TCR beta chain was counted a few times. No antigen is known for it. A far larger clone is one base from this, pointing to a likely read error. The time point here: newly diagnosed GD, antithyroid drugs for less than 3 months. Making the TCR library involved RNA that had been extracted from PBMCs. EDTA tubes received nine milliliters of collected peripheral blood. Arm-PCR with iRepertoire HTBI primers amplified the CDR3 regions for these TCR beta libraries. TCRdb passed the multiplex PCR reads through MiXCR, listing each CDR3 protein once. The sample has approximately 310,000 distinct CDR3 sequences; more than 15% are singletons. This CDR3 is 15 amino acids long. The V gene's germline CDR1 is SNHLY and CDR2 FYNNEI. V lost 4 bases to trimming and J lost 10 bases; unmatched junction nucleotides: 12. The source of the sample is a study of regulatory T cells in long-lasting Graves disease. The wider study: New Graves' disease cases had less than 3 months of antithyroid drugs. Findings and caveats of the study: Persistent Graves' patients had lower TCR diversity than newly diagnosed ones. Newly diagnosed disease favored TRBV20-1 and TRBJ2-1 over persistent disease.

This receptor was obtained from a female donor with Graves disease. The sequencing here drew on peripheral blood mononuclear cells (PBMCs), taken at new diagnosis, from a patient treated with antithyroid drugs. The V call is TRBV2, the J call TRBJ2-1, with TRBD1 identical over 8 bases. CDR3 nucleotide sequence: TGTGCCAGCAGTGTTGGACAGGGCGCCTCCTACGAGCAGTTCTTC. Translating gives CASSVGQGASYEQFF.